This T cell receptor beta chain was identified in a study of blood T cells in healthy people across ages. Notes on the study in general: PBMCs were not sorted, which prevented a conclusive comparison of naive versus antigen-experienced cells.

A second PCR of roughly 7 to 11 cycles used a sample-barcoded 5' primer and a J-beta primer mix. Every molecule of cDNA carried a tag from a template-switch adaptor with 12 random nucleotides. TCRdb called the 5' RACE reads again in MiXCR, with one record for every CDR3 protein. This table has over 600,000 distinct CDR3 sequences, 20% to 25% appearing once. V dropped 2 bases and J dropped 9; count of bases not matched to a gene: 7. CDR3 length equals 15 residues. The germline CDR1 and CDR2 sequences are SGHDN and FVKESK. A note on this clonotype: Antigen unknown.

Sequencing input: blood. The source is a man aged 65-85 years in good health. This chain links TRBV14 with TRBJ1-6; 7 positions agree with TRBD1. The CDR3 is CASSQNQGVASPLHF. CDR3 bases: TGTGCCAGCAGCCAAAATCAGGGGGTCGCTTCACCCCTCCACTTT.